This T cell receptor beta chain emerged from a study of long-term antiretroviral therapy in people with HIV. Only a few counts were recorded for this clone. Its target is unknown. The study's findings and limits: Relative to control repertoires, HIV repertoires exhibited narrower CDR3 length ranges.

Survey level was the resolution at which the v3.0 immunoSEQ assay ran. TCRdb's table, derived via immunoSEQ multiplex PCR, lists solely in-frame clones and lacks some. The sample lists some 43,000 clones; about 89% were seen once. Deletions cut 6 bases from V and 8 bases from J, with 7 bases between. Germline CDR1 reads DFQATT; CDR2 reads SNEGSKA (reference sequence). The CDR3 extends over 9 amino acids. This chain links TRBV20-1 with TRBJ1-2; possibly TRBD1 for D (6 bases). This TCR was recovered from a woman aged 45-59 years with HIV. The sequenced sample was unsorted PBMCs, obtained 0.1 years before starting antiretroviral therapy. The CDR3 reads CSAGGGYTF. Written as DNA, the CDR3 is TGCAGTGCGGGGGGCGGCTACACCTTC.